This T cell receptor beta chain stems from a study of shared clonotypes between healthy human individuals. CD45RO negativity and positive selection for CCR7 defined naive CD8 cells, a population that excluded terminally differentiated effector memory CD45RA+ cells. Each donor was a Caucasian adult residing in Nashville, Tennessee. Germline V CDR1 and CDR2: MNHEY, SMNVEV (reference sequence). After removal of 4 bases from V and 2 bases from J, the junction contained 11 bases not matched to a gene. This CDR3 region has 16 residues. Study-wide findings and caveats: Among four donors, roughly 5% of naive CD4 clonotypes were found in common.

Concerning this clone itself: Its antigen remains unknown.

Only in-frame clones appear in the TCRdb table, and some are missing; sequencing was by immunoSEQ multiplex PCR. The sample consists of 2 million to 2.5 million clones, about 95% of them appearing once. Sample: naive CD8+ T cells sorted from blood. This chain connects TRBV27 to TRBJ2-7; TRBD2 matches 7 bases. This receptor was taken from a man aged 18 to 29 in good health. The CDR3 nucleotides are TGTGCCAGCAGTTATTCCAAGGGAGGGGAAGCCTACGAGCAGTACTTC. It translates to CASSYSKGGEAYEQYF.